What follows are 13 T cell receptor beta chains derived from one specimen sequenced in a study of blood T cell repertoires in COVID-19. Measured with immunoSEQ multiplex PCR; TCRdb has only the in-frame clones, and not every one. In the table there are roughly 230,000 clones, roughly 84% of which are singletons. Specimen: peripheral blood. The receptors come from a man between 45 and 60 years old with active or convalescent COVID-19.

The chain recombines TRBV30 with TRBJ1-4, with D possibly matching TRBD1 (6 bases). In germline, CDR1 is GTSNPN, CDR2 SVGIG (reference sequence). V dropped 4 bases and J dropped 3 bases, with 12 bases sitting between them. The CDR3 has 14 residues. The CDR3 loop reads CAWNPGVANEKLFF. The CDR3 DNA sequence: TGTGCCTGGAACCCAGGGGTGGCTAATGAAAAACTGTTTTTT.

The chain recombines TRBV27 with TRBJ2-3; D gene uncertain. Germline-derived CDR1 and CDR2 are MNHEY and SMNVEV (reference sequence). Trimming took off 5 bases at V and 6 bases at J, with 15 bases between the two ends. CDR3 size: 14 residues. CDR3 region: CASSLYYSADTQYF. CDR3 bases: TGTGCCAGCAGTCTTTATTATTCAGCGGATACGCAGTATTTT.

V gene TRBV3-1 (or the pseudogene TRBV3-2) combines with J gene TRBJ1-2; TRBD1 is a possible D gene (6 bases). CDR3 length: 15 residues. CDR1 is LGHDT, CDR2 YNNKEL, per germline (reference sequence). Trimming stripped 2 bases from V and 5 bases from J, with 15 bases between. The CDR3 nucleotides are TGTGCCAGCAGCCAACGGGGGGCAGGGGAGTATGGCTACACCTTC. It encodes CASSQRGAGEYGYTF.

The J gene is TRBJ1-4, the V gene TRBV11-3; 8 bases fit TRBD1. The J segment lost 7 bases and the V segment lost 5 bases, leaving 9 bases of the junction unmatched. Germline V gene lookup returns CDR1 SGHNT and CDR2 YENEEA. CDR3 size: 15 residues. This CDR3 is CASSPRTGSIEKLFF. The CDR3 DNA sequence: TGTGCCAGCAGCCCCAGGACAGGGTCCATTGAAAAACTGTTTTTT.

This clone was counted a few times. J is TRBJ1-2 and V is TRBV7-9; 12 nucleotides line up with TRBD1. Per germline, CDR1 SEHNR and CDR2 FQNEAQ (reference sequence). The CDR3 has 15 amino acids. Germline trimming cut 5 bases from V and 6 bases from J; bases unmatched to any gene: 7. CDR3 in DNA: TGTGCCAGCAGCCCCGACGGGACAGGGGGCAATGGCTACACCTTC. Protein product: CASSPDGTGGNGYTF.

There are a few counts of this clone. The chain combines TRBV7-9 with TRBJ1-3; D gene uncertain. The CDR3 sequence is 13 residues long. Germline CDR1 reads SEHNR; CDR2 reads FQNEAQ (reference sequence). V was shortened by 2 bases and J by 8 bases, with 10 bases between the two germline ends. The CDR3 DNA reads as TGTGCCAGCAGCTTAATGAGGTCGGACACCATATATTTT. This translates into CASSLMRSDTIYF.

The chain has TRBV5-6 and TRBJ1-5; TRBD1 is a possible D gene (5 bases). V was clipped by 3 bases and J by 0 bases, with 19 bases between them. Germline CDR1 and CDR2: SGHDT and YYEEEE. This CDR3 comprises 18 residues. The CDR3 sequence is CASSSLRKRGLSNQPQHF. As DNA, the CDR3 is TGTGCCAGCAGCTCCCTGAGGAAAAGGGGTCTTAGCAATCAGCCCCAGCATTTT.

This chain connects TRBV6-5 to TRBJ2-7; 8 nucleotides match TRBD2. The CDR3 has 13 residues. The V segment lost 7 bases and the J segment 3 bases; nucleotides outside the gene matches: 5. Germline V gene data show CDR1 as MNHEY and CDR2 as SVGAGI. The CDR3 loop is CASTGLAGYEQYF. In DNA form, the CDR3 reads TGTGCCAGCACAGGGCTAGCGGGCTACGAGCAGTACTTC.

This chain uses TRBV10-3 with TRBJ2-5, with 9 nucleotides matching TRBD1. The CDR3 is 17 residues long. V lost 5 bases to trimming and J lost 3 bases; unmatched junction nucleotides: 13. Germline CDR1 reads ENHRY; CDR2 reads SYGVKD. CDR3 nucleotide sequence: TGTGCCATCAGTCCCCAAGGGATGGGACAGGGAAAAGAGACCCAGTACTTC. Its translation: CAISPQGMGQGKETQYF.

This clone was seen a few times. J is TRBJ2-1 and V is TRBV11-3; a weak D match, TRBD1 (5 bases). Trimming took off 0 bases at V and 2 bases at J, with 11 bases between the two ends. The CDR3 has 16 residues. Germline V gives CDR1 SGHNT, CDR2 YENEEA. CDR3 sequence reads: CASSLDGAGPYNEQFF. For the CDR3, the DNA is TGTGCCAGCAGCTTAGATGGGGCTGGCCCCTACAATGAGCAGTTCTTC.

The chain recombines TRBV19 with TRBJ2-1, with D perhaps matching TRBD2 (6 bases). CDR3 length: 14 amino acids. The V gene's germline CDR1 is LNHDA and CDR2 SQIVND (reference sequence). With 6 bases removed from V and 1 base from J, the gap between germline ends came to 10 bases. The CDR3 sequence: CASRSGLSYNEQFF. CDR3 DNA: TGTGCCAGTAGATCGGGACTTTCCTACAATGAGCAGTTCTTC.

CDR3 residues: CASSLGPDRANYGYTF. Here the CDR3 DNA reads TGCGCCAGCAGCTTGGGACCGGACAGGGCTAACTATGGCTACACCTTC. The rearrangement uses TRBV5-1 and TRBJ1-2; 8 bases map to TRBD1. The CDR3 spans 16 residues. Germline assignment: CDR1 SGHRS and CDR2 YFSETQ. V lost 0 bases, J lost 0 bases, and 4 bases stayed unmatched. Filled out from reference TRBV5-1 and TRBJ1-2, the complete variable domain reads KAGVTQTPRYLIKTRGQQVTLSCSPISGHRSVSWYQQTPGQGLQFLFEYFSETQRNKGNFPGRFSGRQFSNSRSEMNVSTLELGDSALYLCASSLGPDRANYGYTFGSGTRLTVV.

This clone has a single count. The V call is TRBV7-2, the J call TRBJ2-1; 8 nucleotides line up with TRBD2. Trimming cost V 1 base and J 7 bases; bases outside gene matches: 3. Per the germline V gene, CDR1 is SGHTA and CDR2 is FQGNSA. The CDR3 sequence is 14 residues long. The CDR3 is CASSLDGGVNEQFF. The CDR3 nucleotides are TGTGCCAGCAGCTTAGACGGGGGGGTTAATGAGCAGTTCTTC.